A single sample gave rise to the 19 T cell receptor beta chains below, sequenced in a study of vaccination and CD4 T cells after COVID-19. The study sequenced cultured CD4+ T cell DNA using the Oncomine TCR Beta short-read assay. TCRdb processed the PCR reads anew with MiXCR; each CDR3 protein has one entry. The sample lists about 12,000 distinct CDR3 sequences, 45% occurring once. The treatment: roughly 11-day PBMC culture with coronavirus spike peptide pools or control peptides (ViraFEST assay). Their antigen targets remain unknown. The sequenced sample was cultured CD4+ T cells from blood, obtained after SARS-CoV-2 vaccination. The receptors shown here come from a human donor with COVID-19.

V usage is TRBV27 and J usage is TRBJ1-4; 7 bases are shared with TRBD1. Germline values: CDR1 MNHEY, CDR2 SMNVEV (reference sequence). The CDR3 is 14 residues long. V shed 8 bases and J 6 bases; nucleotides not matched to a gene: 9. CDR3 nucleotides: TGTGCCAGCCTCTGGACAGGCGGGGATGAAAAACTGTTTTTT. It is translated as CASLWTGGDEKLFF.

V and J are TRBV5-4 and TRBJ2-1; TRBD2 matches 9 bases. The V gene's germline CDR1 is SGHNT and CDR2 YYREEE (reference sequence). The CDR3 is 16 amino acids. V gave up 2 bases and J gave up 12 bases; unmatched junction bases: 15. CDR3 nucleotides: TGTGCCAGCAGCTTCTTGGGACTAGCTCCAGGACGGGGGCAGTTCTTC. It encodes CASSFLGLAPGRGQFF.

This rearrangement joins TRBV20-1 to TRBJ2-3, with 8 bases fitting TRBD2. CDR1 is DFQATT, CDR2 SNEGSKA, per germline (reference sequence). V dropped 4 bases and J dropped 5; count of bases not matched to a gene: 14. This CDR3 is built from 16 residues. As DNA, the CDR3 is TGCAGTGCTATAAGGACTAGCTCCCTGATTGGAGATACGCAGTATTTT. This gives the protein CSAIRTSSLIGDTQYF.

Comment on this clonotype: A read error may account for a junction end that differs from germline. The chain has TRBV7-7 and TRBJ1-2; TRBD1 might be the D (5 bases). CDR1 SSHAT and CDR2 FNYEAQ come from the germline V gene (reference sequence). CDR3 size: 13 residues. The CDR3 DNA is TGTGCTAGCAGCTTAAGGGGACCGTATGGCTACACCTTC. Its translation is CASSLRGPYGYTF.

In DNA, the CDR3 is TGCAGTGCTGGACCGGGACAGGGGAATGAGCAGTTCTTC. Amino acid sequence: CSAGPGQGNEQFF. This sequence joins TRBV20-1 and TRBJ2-1, with TRBD1 identical over 10 bases. CDR1 DFQATT and CDR2 SNEGSKA come from the germline V gene (reference sequence). The junction had 5 bases not matched to a gene; V was cut back by 5 bases and J by 7 bases. The CDR3 spans 13 residues.

The sample holds a few counts of this clonotype. The chain joins TRBV28 to TRBJ1-5; D not resolved. This CDR3 region has 15 residues. Deletions cut 6 bases from V and 0 bases from J, with 12 bases between. Germline V CDR1 and CDR2: MDHEN, SYDVKM. This CDR3 is CASSKGRYSNQPQHF. CDR3 DNA: TGTGCCAGCAGCAAAGGACGGTATAGCAATCAGCCCCAGCATTTT.

The chain joins TRBV7-2 to TRBJ2-3; possible D gene TRBD1, 5 bases. The CDR3 has 13 residues. With 1 base removed from V and 14 bases from J, the gap between germline ends came to 16 bases. Germline CDR1 reads SGHTA; CDR2 reads FQGNSA. CDR3 residues: CASSLDNQGPGYF. CDR3 bases: TGTGCCAGCAGCTTAGACAACCAGGGTCCAGGGTATTTT. The variable domain in full, completed from reference TRBV7-2 and TRBJ2-3, reads GAGVSQSPSNKVTEKGKDVELRCDPISGHTALYWYRQSLGQGLEFLIYFQGNSAPDKSGLPSDRFSAERTGGSVSTLTIQRTQQEDSAVYLCASSLDNQGPGYFGPGTRLTVL.

The gene calls are TRBV5-4 and TRBJ2-1; TRBD1 aligns across 8 bases. Per the germline V gene, CDR1 is SGHNT and CDR2 is YYREEE (reference sequence). V lost 0 bases and J lost 9; bases outside the gene matches: 11. This CDR3 comprises 16 residues. The CDR3 protein is CASSLGGRGRSGEQFF. Here the CDR3 DNA reads TGTGCCAGCAGCTTGGGTGGCAGGGGGCGGTCCGGTGAGCAGTTCTTC.

V usage is TRBV5-6 and J usage is TRBJ2-7; tentative D call: TRBD2 (5 bases). Germline V gene lookup returns CDR1 SGHDT and CDR2 YYEEEE. The CDR3 spans 14 residues. Trimming took off 1 base at V and 5 bases at J, with 13 bases between the two ends. The CDR3 loop reads CASSLPASYHEQYF. CDR3 nucleotides: TGTGCCAGCAGCTTGCCGGCTAGCTACCACGAGCAGTACTTC.

This clonotype has more than one count but fewer than ten. The rearrangement joins TRBV19 to TRBJ1-6; the match to TRBD1 covers 7 bases. CDR1 is LNHDA and CDR2 is SQIVND in the germline V gene (reference sequence). V lost 2 bases and J lost 10; bases outside the gene matches: 5. The CDR3 contains 14 residues. CDR3 sequence reads: CASSIQGVASPLHF. CDR3 DNA sequence: TGTGCCAGTAGTATACAGGGGGTGGCATCACCCCTCCACTTT. Drawing the rest from reference TRBV19 and TRBJ1-6, the complete variable domain is DGGITQSPKYLFRKEGQNVTLSCEQNLNHDAMYWYRQDPGQGLRLIYYSQIVNDFQKGDIAEGYSVSREKKESFPLTVTSAQKNPTAFYLCASSIQGVASPLHFGNGTRLTVT.

In regard to this clonotype: Compared with germline, one end of the junction differs, possibly owing to a read error. The chain employs TRBV6-2 or TRBV6-3 and TRBJ2-7; either TRBD1 or TRBD2 may fit D (5 bases each). Per germline, CDR1 MNHEY and CDR2 SVGEGT. The length of the CDR3 is 14 residues. The CDR3 loop is CANSYRDGSYEQYF. CDR3 nucleotides: TGTGCCAACAGTTACCGGGACGGATCCTACGAGCAGTACTTC.

This chain uses TRBV27 with TRBJ1-1; 8 bases align to TRBD1. The CDR3 sequence is 12 residues long. J lost 11 bases, V lost 8 bases, and 10 bases had no gene match. Per the germline V gene, CDR1 is MNHEY and CDR2 is SMNVEV (reference sequence). DNA of the CDR3: TGTGCCAGCTCCAGAGCAGGGGGCCCGGCTTTCTTT. This codes for CASSRAGGPAFF.

The chain uses TRBV10-3 and TRBJ1-1, with TRBD1 matching over 9 bases. CDR3 length: 14 amino acids. Losses at the gene ends were 8 bases for V and 6 bases for J; bases not matched to a gene: 10. CDR1 is ENHRY and CDR2 is SYGVKD in the germline V gene. DNA for the CDR3: TGTGCCATCGAAAGGACAGGGGATGGCGCTGAAGCTTTCTTT. This sequence encodes CAIERTGDGAEAFF.

V usage is TRBV6-1 and J usage is TRBJ2-2, with D perhaps TRBD1 or TRBD2 (6 bases each). The CDR3 is 14 amino acids. Trimming shortened V by 8 bases and J by 8 bases, and 18 bases separated the two germline ends. Germline V gene lookup returns CDR1 MNHNS and CDR2 SASEGT. The CDR3 here is CASAGGTGWGELFF. CDR3 DNA sequence: TGTGCCAGCGCCGGGGGCACCGGGTGGGGGGAGCTGTTTTTT.

This clonotype was counted only a few times. The V gene is TRBV19, the J gene TRBJ1-2; weak D call: TRBD1 (6 bases). Germline loops: CDR1 LNHDA, CDR2 SQIVND (reference sequence). The CDR3 spans 15 residues. The V end was cut by 6 bases, the J end by 0 bases, with 14 bases between. Written as DNA, the CDR3 is TGTGCCAGTAGGAAAGGACAGACTACTAACTATGGCTACACCTTC. This gives the protein CASRKGQTTNYGYTF.

The rearrangement uses TRBV6-2 or TRBV6-3 and TRBJ1-1; tentatively, D is TRBD1 (5 bases). V was clipped by 4 bases and J by 0 bases, with 12 bases between them. Looked up from germline, CDR1 is MNHEY and CDR2 is SVGEGT. The CDR3 covers 15 residues. Written as DNA, the CDR3 is TGTGCCAGCAGTTCCGCAGGGACTTTGAACACTGAAGCTTTCTTT. Translation: CASSSAGTLNTEAFF.

The chain uses TRBV6-1 and TRBJ1-6; no clear D. Trimming shortened V by 6 bases and J by 5 bases, and 11 bases separated the two germline ends. Looked up from germline, CDR1 is MNHNS and CDR2 is SASEGT. The CDR3 loop spans 14 amino acids. This CDR3 reads CASSNQPNNSPLHF. The CDR3 DNA reads as TGTGCCAGCAGCAACCAGCCTAATAATTCACCCCTCCACTTT.

The rearrangement links TRBV5-4 to TRBJ2-5; D is possibly TRBD1 (5 bases). The CDR3 is 15 amino acids. Germline assignment: CDR1 SGHNT and CDR2 YYREEE (reference sequence). Trimming took off 0 bases at V and 3 bases at J, with 12 bases between the two ends. The chain's CDR3 is CASSLGGRAEETQYF. In nucleotides, the CDR3 is TGTGCCAGCAGCTTGGGGGGCCGGGCAGAAGAGACCCAGTACTTC.

The genes are TRBV28 and TRBJ1-1; TRBD1 is a possible D gene (5 bases). Germline assignment: CDR1 MDHEN and CDR2 SYDVKM. Trimming stripped 6 bases from V and 9 bases from J, with 11 bases between. The CDR3 consists of 11 residues. The CDR3 protein is CASSPREQAFF. The CDR3 DNA is TGTGCCAGCAGCCCCAGGGAACAAGCTTTCTTT. The entire variable domain, with the rest obtained from reference TRBV28 and TRBJ1-1, is as follows: DVKVTQSSRYLVKRTGEKVFLECVQDMDHENMFWYRQDPGLGLRLIYFSYDVKMKEKGDIPEGYSVSREKKERFSLILESASTNQTSMYLCASSPREQAFFGQGTRLTVV.